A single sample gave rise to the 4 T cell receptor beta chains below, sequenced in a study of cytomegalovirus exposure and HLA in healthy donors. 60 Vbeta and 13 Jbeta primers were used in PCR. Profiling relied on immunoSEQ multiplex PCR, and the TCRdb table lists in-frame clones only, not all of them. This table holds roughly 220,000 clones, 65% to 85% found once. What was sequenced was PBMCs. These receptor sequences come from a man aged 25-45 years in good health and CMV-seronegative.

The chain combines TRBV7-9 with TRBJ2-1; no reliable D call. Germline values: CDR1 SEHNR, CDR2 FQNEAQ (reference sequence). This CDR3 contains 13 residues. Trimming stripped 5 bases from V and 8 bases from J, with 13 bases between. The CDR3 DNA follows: TGTGCCAGCAGCCCCCCAGCGCGCCATGAGCAGTTCTTC. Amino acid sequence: CASSPPARHEQFF.

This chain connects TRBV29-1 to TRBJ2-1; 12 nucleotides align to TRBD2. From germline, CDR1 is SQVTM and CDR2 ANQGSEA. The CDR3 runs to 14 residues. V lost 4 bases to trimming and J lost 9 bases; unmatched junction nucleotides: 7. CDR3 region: CSVGLAGGQSEQFF. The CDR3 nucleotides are TGCAGCGTTGGTCTAGCGGGGGGGCAGAGTGAGCAGTTCTTC.

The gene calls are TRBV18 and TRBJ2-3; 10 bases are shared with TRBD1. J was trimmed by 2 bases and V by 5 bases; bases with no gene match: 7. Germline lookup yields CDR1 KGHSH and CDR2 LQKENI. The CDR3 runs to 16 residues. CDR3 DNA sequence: TGTGCCAGCTCATACCCGGGACAGGGGTACACAGATACGCAGTATTTT. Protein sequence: CASSYPGQGYTDTQYF.

The CDR3 is CASNHPGTGDYGYTF. CDR3 coding DNA: TGTGCCAGCAACCACCCCGGGACAGGGGACTATGGCTACACCTTC. V and J are TRBV28 and TRBJ1-2, with TRBD1 identical over 10 bases. This CDR3 contains 15 residues. The germline CDR1 and CDR2 sequences are MDHEN and SYDVKM. V lost 7 bases and J lost 3; bases outside the gene matches: 8.